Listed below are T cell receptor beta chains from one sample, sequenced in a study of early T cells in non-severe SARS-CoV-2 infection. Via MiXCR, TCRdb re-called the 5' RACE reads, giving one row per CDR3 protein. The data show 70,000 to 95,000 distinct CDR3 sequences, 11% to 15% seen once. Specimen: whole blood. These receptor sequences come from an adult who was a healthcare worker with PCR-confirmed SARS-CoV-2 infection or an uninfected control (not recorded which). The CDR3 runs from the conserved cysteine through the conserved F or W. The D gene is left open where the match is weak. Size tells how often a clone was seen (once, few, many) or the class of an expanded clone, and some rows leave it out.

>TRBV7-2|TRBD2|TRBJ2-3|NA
CASSTLAGPSDTQYF
TGTGCCAGCAGCACTCTAGCGGGGCCCTCAGATACGCAGTATTTT
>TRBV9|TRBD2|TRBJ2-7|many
CASSVGTSGKHEQYF
TGTGCCAGCAGCGTAGGTACTAGCGGAAAACACGAGCAGTACTTC
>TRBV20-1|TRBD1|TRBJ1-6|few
CSASDRGSATPLHF
TGCAGTGCTTCAGACAGGGGATCAGCTACACCCCTCCACTTT
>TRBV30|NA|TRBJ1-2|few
CACPSPDSYGYTF
TGTGCCTGCCCCTCCCCGGACAGCTATGGCTACACCTTC
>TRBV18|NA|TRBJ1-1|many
CASSPPEGVNTEAFF
TGTGCCAGCTCACCGCCTGAGGGGGTGAACACTGAAGCTTTCTTT
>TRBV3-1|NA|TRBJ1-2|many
CASSQDIGGYYGYTF
TGTGCCAGCAGCCAAGATATAGGCGGATACTATGGCTACACCTTC
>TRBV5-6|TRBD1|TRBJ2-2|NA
CASSSIPTGTEATGELFF
TGTGCCAGCAGCTCCATCCCAACCGGGACAGAAGCCACCGGGGAGCTGTTTTTT
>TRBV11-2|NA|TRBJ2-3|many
CASSLEGGSTDTQYF
TGTGCCAGCAGCTTAGAAGGGGGAAGCACAGATACGCAGTATTTT
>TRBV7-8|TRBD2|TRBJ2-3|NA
CASSSTSVGGADTQYF
TGTGCCAGCAGCTCCACTAGCGTTGGGGGGGCAGATACGCAGTATTTT
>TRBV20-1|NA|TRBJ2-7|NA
CSARDAPPLYEQYF
TGCAGTGCTAGAGATGCCCCTCCGCTCTACGAGCAGTACTTC
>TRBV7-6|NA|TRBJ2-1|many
CASSLQPLDEQFF
TGTGCCAGCAGCTTACAGCCCTTAGATGAGCAGTTCTTC
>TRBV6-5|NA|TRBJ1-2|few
CASSRLNPYGYTF
TGTGCCAGCAGTAGACTTAACCCTTATGGCTACACCTTC
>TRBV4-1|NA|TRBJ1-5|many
CASSQGIVGTSNQPQHF
TGCGCCAGCAGCCAAGGTATAGTGGGGACTAGCAATCAGCCCCAGCATTTT